These 29 T cell receptor beta chains were sequenced from one sample in a study of blood T cell repertoires in COVID-19. Some clones are missing from TCRdb's copy, which holds only in-frame ones; the method was immunoSEQ multiplex PCR. The repertoire holds over 120,000 clones, about 86% seen once, with 8.2% in the top ten. The specimen sequenced was peripheral blood. These receptors all come from a human donor in a cohort sampled during active COVID-19.

V gene TRBV7-9 combines with J gene TRBJ1-4, with D maybe TRBD1 (5 bases). With 5 bases removed from V and 0 bases from J, the gap between germline ends came to 16 bases. This CDR3 comprises 17 residues. Germline CDR1 and CDR2: SEHNR and FQNEAQ (reference sequence). This CDR3 reads CASSTRGTFATNEKLFF. The CDR3 nucleotides are TGTGCCAGCAGCACCCGAGGGACTTTTGCAACTAATGAAAAACTGTTTTTT. Drawing the rest from reference TRBV7-9 and TRBJ1-4, the complete variable domain is DTGVSQNPRHKITKRGQNVTFRCDPISEHNRLYWYRQTLGQGPEFLTYFQNEAQLEKSRLLSDRFSAERPKGSFSTLEIQRTEQGDSAMYLCASSTRGTFATNEKLFFGSGTQLSVL.

The chain links TRBV28 to TRBJ2-5; 8 positions agree with TRBD1. CDR1 is MDHEN and CDR2 is SYDVKM in the germline V gene. With V trimmed by 6 bases and J by 1 base, 10 bases remained unmatched. The CDR3 covers 16 residues. The DNA of the CDR3 is TGTGCCAGCAGCGCCGCCAGGGGGCTTGGCCAAGAGACCCAGTACTTC. As protein: CASSAARGLGQETQYF. The full variable domain, with the rest looked up from reference TRBV28 and TRBJ2-5, is DVKVTQSSRYLVKRTGEKVFLECVQDMDHENMFWYRQDPGLGLRLIYFSYDVKMKEKGDIPEGYSVSREKKERFSLILESASTNQTSMYLCASSAARGLGQETQYFGPGTRLLVL.

This clone was picked up a small number of times. The J gene is TRBJ1-1, the V gene TRBV28, with TRBD1 as a possible D gene (5 bases). Trimming left V 6 bases short and J 1 base short, with 9 bases between. Germline assignment: CDR1 MDHEN and CDR2 SYDVKM. This CDR3 contains 13 residues. In DNA form, the CDR3 reads TGTGCCAGCAGCCCTGGACAGAACACTGAAGCTTTCTTT. Protein product: CASSPGQNTEAFF.

CDR3 sequence reads: CASSFRTSGSTGELFF. CDR3 bases: TGTGCCAGCAGTTTTCGGACTAGCGGGAGTACCGGGGAGCTGTTTTTT. The V and J genes are TRBV6-5 and TRBJ2-2; TRBD2 matches 13 bases. The CDR3 contains 16 residues. The germline CDR1 and CDR2 sequences are MNHEY and SVGAGI. V was pared by 4 bases and J by 5 bases, with 4 bases of the junction left unmatched.

The rearrangement links TRBV5-1 to TRBJ2-7; 8 nucleotides agree with TRBD1. This CDR3 has 13 residues. Germline V gene data show CDR1 as SGHRS and CDR2 as YFSETQ. V lost 0 bases, J lost 6 bases, and 2 bases stayed unmatched. CDR3 bases: TGCGCCAGCAGCTTGGGGACAGGGCGCGAGCAGTACTTC. Translated: CASSLGTGREQYF. Combining the CDR3 with reference TRBV5-1 and TRBJ2-7 gives the whole variable domain KAGVTQTPRYLIKTRGQQVTLSCSPISGHRSVSWYQQTPGQGLQFLFEYFSETQRNKGNFPGRFSGRQFSNSRSEMNVSTLELGDSALYLCASSLGTGREQYFGPGTRLTVT.

The V gene is TRBV7-3, the J gene TRBJ1-6, with 7 bases that match TRBD1. CDR3 length equals 15 residues. V lost 5 bases and J lost 7; bases outside the gene matches: 8. Germline lookup yields CDR1 SGHTA and CDR2 FQGTGA. CDR3 nucleotide sequence: TGTGCCAGCAGCCAATCGGGACAGCCAAATTCACCCCTCCACTTT. It translates to CASSQSGQPNSPLHF.

V is TRBV5-1 and J is TRBJ1-2; 10 nucleotides line up with TRBD1. With 5 bases clipped from V and 6 bases from J, the junction kept 10 bases outside the gene matches. CDR1 SGHRS and CDR2 YFSETQ come from the germline V gene. This CDR3 is 15 amino acids long. For the CDR3, the DNA is TGCGCCAGCAGTGCCGGGACAGGGGAAGTTCATGGCTACACCTTC. Protein sequence: CASSAGTGEVHGYTF. The full variable domain, its missing parts supplied by reference TRBV5-1 and TRBJ1-2, is KAGVTQTPRYLIKTRGQQVTLSCSPISGHRSVSWYQQTPGQGLQFLFEYFSETQRNKGNFPGRFSGRQFSNSRSEMNVSTLELGDSALYLCASSAGTGEVHGYTFGSGTRLTVV.

This clone was seen a handful of times. This chain's CDR3 is CASSLDFRSGNTEAFF. In DNA, the CDR3 is TGCGCCAGCAGCTTGGATTTCAGATCGGGAAACACTGAAGCTTTCTTT. The chain combines TRBV5-1 with TRBJ1-1; D is unresolved. The germline V gene has CDR1 SGHRS and CDR2 YFSETQ. The CDR3 length is 16 residues. The V gene lost 0 bases and the J gene lost 2 bases, with 14 bases spanning the gap.

The J gene is TRBJ1-1, the V gene TRBV21-1. TRBV21-1 is given as a pseudogene. The CDR3 extends over 15 amino acids. The CDR3 protein is CASSKGGLRNTEAFF. The CDR3, as DNA: TGTGCCAGCAGCAAAGGCGGACTCCGGAACACTGAAGCTTTCTTT.

This chain joins TRBV6-2 or TRBV6-3 and TRBJ1-2, with a weak D call TRBD1 (5 bases). Germline lookup yields CDR1 MNHEY and CDR2 SVGEGT. Trimming took off 5 bases at V and 2 bases at J, with 12 bases between the two ends. The CDR3 is made up of 14 amino acids. CDR3 nucleotides: TGTGCCAGCAGTCGTCGGGGGGTGAACTATGGCTACACCTTC. This translates into CASSRRGVNYGYTF.

J is TRBJ1-4 and V is TRBV4-2, with 12 bases identical to TRBD1. This CDR3 has 18 amino acids. Germline V gene data show CDR1 as LGHNA and CDR2 as YNFKEQ. Trimming removed 1 base from V and 8 bases from J; junction bases left unmatched: 11. The CDR3 nucleotides are TGTGCCAGCAGCCAAGGTCCGGGACAGGGGGCTTTTCGGGAAAAACTGTTTTTT. Its protein product is CASSQGPGQGAFREKLFF.

This chain links TRBV4-3 with TRBJ2-3, with TRBD1 identical over 8 bases. This CDR3 is 15 amino acids long. Germline lookup yields CDR1 LGHNA and CDR2 YSLEER. Germline trimming cut 4 bases from V and 5 bases from J; bases unmatched to any gene: 8. The CDR3, as DNA: TGCGCCAGCAGCCTCCGGACAGGGCAGGTAGATACGCAGTATTTT. Its protein product is CASSLRTGQVDTQYF.

The count of this clone is one. CDR3 bases: TGTGCCAGTACAGAACGCGGGAGGTCCTACGAGCAGTACTTC. It is translated as CASTERGRSYEQYF. The chain is built from TRBV19 and TRBJ2-7; 8 positions agree with TRBD2. J was trimmed by 1 base and V by 7 bases; bases with no gene match: 6. CDR1 LNHDA and CDR2 SQIVND come from the germline V gene (reference sequence). The CDR3 extends over 14 amino acids.

The rearrangement uses TRBV27 and TRBJ2-3; D perhaps matches TRBD2 (6 bases). Trimming cost V 4 bases and J 3 bases, with 14 bases left between them. The CDR3 has 15 residues. CDR1 is MNHEY, CDR2 SMNVEV, per germline (reference sequence). The CDR3 reads CASSSLGGATDTQYF. The CDR3 bases are TGTGCCAGCAGTTCCTTGGGGGGTGCAACAGATACGCAGTATTTT.

The CDR3 sequence is CASSLWGGLYQPQHF. The CDR3, as DNA: TGTGCCAGCAGTTTGTGGGGGGGGTTGTATCAGCCCCAGCATTTT. The chain combines TRBV28 with TRBJ1-5; TRBD1 is a possible D gene (5 bases). CDR1 MDHEN and CDR2 SYDVKM come from the germline V gene. The V end was cut by 3 bases, the J end by 5 bases, with 14 bases between. The CDR3 totals 15 residues.

This chain uses TRBV7-3 with TRBJ1-1; 9 nucleotides agree with TRBD1. Germline CDR1 reads SGHTA; CDR2 reads FQGTGA. V lost 4 bases, J lost 5 bases, and 8 bases stayed unmatched. The CDR3 sequence is 15 residues long. This chain's CDR3 is CASSSQPTGGTEAFF. CDR3 coding DNA: TGTGCCAGCAGCTCCCAACCGACAGGGGGGACTGAAGCTTTCTTT.

This chain links TRBV5-5 with TRBJ2-7; a possible D gene is TRBD2 (6 bases). This CDR3 is built from 13 residues. Germline CDR1 reads SGHKS; CDR2 reads YYEKEE (reference sequence). Trimming took off 4 bases at V and 0 bases at J, with 8 bases between the two ends. The CDR3 here is CASSPGGSYEQYF. In nucleotides, the CDR3 is TGTGCCAGCAGCCCCGGGGGCTCCTACGAGCAGTACTTC.

This rearrangement joins TRBV27 to TRBJ2-1; 7 bases agree with TRBD2. CDR1 is MNHEY, CDR2 SMNVEV, per germline (reference sequence). The CDR3 is 16 residues long. Trimming removed 5 bases from V and 5 bases from J; junction bases left unmatched: 12. In DNA form, the CDR3 reads TGTGCCAGCAGTCCCAGACTAGCTGGGGTACACAATGAGCAGTTCTTC. Translation: CASSPRLAGVHNEQFF.

In its sample, this clone was seen once. The chain uses TRBV18 and TRBJ2-1; perhaps TRBD1 as D (5 bases). The CDR3 runs to 14 residues. Germline CDR1 reads KGHSH; CDR2 reads LQKENI. The germline V and J ends were trimmed by 10 bases and 8 bases, with 21 bases remaining between them. The CDR3 DNA reads as TGTGCCACGACCGTAGGGGCTGCGGAATATGAGCAGTTCTTC. Residues: CATTVGAAEYEQFF.

V gene TRBV7-8 combines with J gene TRBJ2-5, with 8 bases identical to TRBD1. The CDR3 sequence is 13 residues long. The germline CDR1 and CDR2 sequences are SGHVS and FQNEAQ. Trimming took 9 bases from V and 2 from J; bases not matched to a gene: 5. The CDR3 DNA follows: TGTGCCAGTGGACAGGGACCACAAGAGACCCAGTACTTC. Protein product: CASGQGPQETQYF. The full variable domain, with the rest looked up from reference TRBV7-8 and TRBJ2-5, is GAGVSQSPRYKVAKRGQDVALRCDPISGHVSLFWYQQALGQGPEFLTYFQNEAQLDKSGLPSDRFFAERPEGSVSTLKIQRTQQEDSAVYLCASGQGPQETQYFGPGTRLLVL.

J is TRBJ2-7 and V is TRBV15; 7 bases map to TRBD2. The germline CDR1 and CDR2 sequences are LNHNV and YYDKDF (reference sequence). J was trimmed by 5 bases and V by 0 bases; bases with no gene match: 7. This CDR3 region has 15 residues. CDR3 residues: CATSRERPGGNEQYF. The CDR3 DNA sequence: TGTGCCACCAGCAGAGAAAGGCCCGGGGGGAACGAGCAGTACTTC. The whole variable domain, remainder taken from reference TRBV15 and TRBJ2-7, is DAMVIQNPRYQVTQFGKPVTLSCSQTLNHNVMYWYQQKSSQAPKLLFHYYDKDFNNEADTPDNFQSRRPNTSFCFLDIRSPGLGDTAMYLCATSRERPGGNEQYFGPGTRLTVT.

The chain combines TRBV27 with TRBJ2-1, with 14 bases identical to TRBD2. The junction had 15 bases not matched to a gene; V was cut back by 4 bases and J by 7 bases. Germline CDR1 reads MNHEY; CDR2 reads SMNVEV (reference sequence). The CDR3 totals 19 residues. The CDR3 sequence is CASSSLLRGLAGVKNEQFF. CDR3 coding DNA: TGTGCCAGCAGTTCCCTACTACGGGGACTAGCGGGAGTGAAGAATGAGCAGTTCTTC.

J is TRBJ1-5 and V is TRBV19, with 11 nucleotides matching TRBD1. This CDR3 has 17 amino acids. Germline assignment: CDR1 LNHDA and CDR2 SQIVND (reference sequence). The V gene end was trimmed by 4 bases and the J gene end by 0 bases; junction bases not matched to a gene: 5. The CDR3 nucleotides read TGTGCCAGTAGTAGCTTGGACAGGGGGCTTAGCAATCAGCCCCAGCATTTT. The encoded protein is CASSSLDRGLSNQPQHF. Variable domain in full (rest from reference TRBV19 and TRBJ1-5): DGGITQSPKYLFRKEGQNVTLSCEQNLNHDAMYWYRQDPGQGLRLIYYSQIVNDFQKGDIAEGYSVSREKKESFPLTVTSAQKNPTAFYLCASSSLDRGLSNQPQHFGDGTRLSIL.

This clone was counted at least ten times. The J gene is TRBJ1-6, the V gene TRBV7-8; D gene uncertain. Per the germline V gene, CDR1 is SGHVS and CDR2 is FQNEAQ. Trimming took off 5 bases at V and 0 bases at J, with 11 bases between the two ends. This CDR3 contains 16 residues. The CDR3: CASSRLGSSYNSPLHF. The CDR3 coding sequence is TGTGCCAGCAGCCGCCTTGGGAGCTCCTATAATTCACCCCTCCACTTT.

CDR3 bases: TGTGCCAGCAGCCAAACAGGGGAGGATAATCAGCCCCAGCATTTT. Amino acids: CASSQTGEDNQPQHF. This sequence joins TRBV4-2 and TRBJ1-5; TRBD1 matches at 7 bases. Germline V gene lookup returns CDR1 LGHNA and CDR2 YNFKEQ. This CDR3 spans 15 amino acids. V gave up 2 bases and J gave up 4 bases; unmatched junction bases: 5.

This clone appeared a single time. This sequence joins TRBV2 and TRBJ2-3; maybe TRBD1 (5 bases). Germline V gene data show CDR1 as SNHLY and CDR2 as FYNNEI. The germline V and J ends were trimmed by 6 bases and 0 bases, with 16 bases remaining between them. This CDR3 has 16 residues. The CDR3 loop reads CASSRTPHSSTDTQYF. The CDR3 coding sequence is TGTGCCAGCAGCAGGACACCGCACTCTAGCACAGATACGCAGTATTTT.

This chain links TRBV5-1 with TRBJ1-3; 9 bases are a match to TRBD1. J lost 4 bases, V lost 2 bases, and 7 bases had no gene match. CDR3 length: 16 amino acids. Germline V CDR1 and CDR2: SGHRS, YFSETQ. The CDR3 reads CASSFTGGAGGNTIYF. CDR3 nucleotides: TGCGCCAGCAGCTTCACAGGGGGCGCGGGAGGAAACACCATATATTTT.

This chain joins TRBV5-5 and TRBJ1-1; tentatively, D is TRBD1 (6 bases). The V end lost 2 bases, the J end lost 2 bases, and 13 bases lay between the germline ends. Germline CDR1 SGHKS, CDR2 YYEKEE (reference sequence). The CDR3 loop spans 15 amino acids. For the CDR3, the DNA is TGTGCCAGCAGCTTTCTGACGGGACAAAACACTGAAGCTTTCTTT. It specifies CASSFLTGQNTEAFF.

This clone was seen just once. V usage is TRBV6-5 and J usage is TRBJ2-1; weak D call: TRBD2 (7 bases). Germline V gene sequence: CDR1 MNHEY, CDR2 SVGAGI. This CDR3 region has 14 residues. Trimming took 9 bases from V and 8 from J, leaving 20 bases between them. CDR3 residues: CASSRGLPTDEQFF. CDR3 DNA: TGTGCCAGTTCCAGGGGACTACCTACGGATGAGCAGTTCTTC.